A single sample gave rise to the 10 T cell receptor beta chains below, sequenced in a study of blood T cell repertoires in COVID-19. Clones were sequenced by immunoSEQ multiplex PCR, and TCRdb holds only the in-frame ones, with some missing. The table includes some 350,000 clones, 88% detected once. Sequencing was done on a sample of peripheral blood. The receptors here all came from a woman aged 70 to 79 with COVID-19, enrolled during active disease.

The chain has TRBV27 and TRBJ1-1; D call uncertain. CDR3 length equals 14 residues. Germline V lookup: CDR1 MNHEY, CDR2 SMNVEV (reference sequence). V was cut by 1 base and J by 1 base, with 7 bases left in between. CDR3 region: CASSLLSPNTEAFF. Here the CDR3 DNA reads TGTGCCAGCAGTTTATTATCCCCGAACACTGAAGCTTTCTTT.

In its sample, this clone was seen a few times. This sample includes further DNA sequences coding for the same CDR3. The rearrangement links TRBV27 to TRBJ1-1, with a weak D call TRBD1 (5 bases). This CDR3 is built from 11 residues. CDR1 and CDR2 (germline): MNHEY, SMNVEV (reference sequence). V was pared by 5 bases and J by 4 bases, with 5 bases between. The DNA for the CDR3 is TGTGCCAGCAGTAGGGGCACTGAAGCTTTCTTT. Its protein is CASSRGTEAFF.

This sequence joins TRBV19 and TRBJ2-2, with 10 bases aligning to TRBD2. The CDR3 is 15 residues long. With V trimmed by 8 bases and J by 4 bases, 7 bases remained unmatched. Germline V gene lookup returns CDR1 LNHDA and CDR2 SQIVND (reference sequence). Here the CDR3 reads CASLSGLASTGELFF. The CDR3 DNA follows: TGTGCCAGTCTCTCGGGACTAGCGAGCACCGGGGAGCTGTTTTTT.

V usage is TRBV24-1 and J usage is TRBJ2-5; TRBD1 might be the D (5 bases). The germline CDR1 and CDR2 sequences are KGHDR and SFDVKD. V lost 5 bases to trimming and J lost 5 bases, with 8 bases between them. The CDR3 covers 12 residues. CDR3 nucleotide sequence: TGTGCCACCAGTGGACAGAGGGAGACCCAGTACTTC. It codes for CATSGQRETQYF.

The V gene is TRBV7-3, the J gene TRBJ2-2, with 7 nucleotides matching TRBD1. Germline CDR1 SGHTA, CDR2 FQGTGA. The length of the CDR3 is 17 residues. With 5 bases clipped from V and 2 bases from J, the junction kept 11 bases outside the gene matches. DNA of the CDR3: TGTGCCAGCAGCCTAAGCCCCGGGACAGCTAACACCGGGGAGCTGTTTTTT. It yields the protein CASSLSPGTANTGELFF.

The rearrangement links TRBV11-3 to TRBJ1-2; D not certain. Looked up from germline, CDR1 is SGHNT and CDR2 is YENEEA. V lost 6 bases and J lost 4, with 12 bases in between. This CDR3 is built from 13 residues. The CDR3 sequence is CASSAEGAYGYTF. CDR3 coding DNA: TGTGCCAGCAGTGCTGAGGGAGCCTATGGCTACACCTTC. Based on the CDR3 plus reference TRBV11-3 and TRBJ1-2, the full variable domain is EAGVVQSPRYKIIEKKQPVAFWCNPISGHNTLYWYLQNLGQGPELLIRYENEEAVDDSQLPKDRFSAERLKGVDSTLKIQPAELGDSAVYLCASSAEGAYGYTFGSGTRLTVV.

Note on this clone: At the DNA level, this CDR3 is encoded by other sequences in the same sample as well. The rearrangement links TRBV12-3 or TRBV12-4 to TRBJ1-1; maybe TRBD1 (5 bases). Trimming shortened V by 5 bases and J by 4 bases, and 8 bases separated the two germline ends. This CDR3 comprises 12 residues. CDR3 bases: TGTGCCAGCAGTCTAGGGGCCACTGAAGCTTTCTTT. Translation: CASSLGATEAFF.

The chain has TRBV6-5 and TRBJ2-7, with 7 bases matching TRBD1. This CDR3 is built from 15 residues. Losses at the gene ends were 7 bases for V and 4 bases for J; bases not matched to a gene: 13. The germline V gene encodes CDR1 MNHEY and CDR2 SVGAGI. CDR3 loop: CASKAARQGLYEQYF. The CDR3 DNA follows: TGTGCCAGCAAGGCGGCGCGACAGGGCCTATACGAGCAGTACTTC.

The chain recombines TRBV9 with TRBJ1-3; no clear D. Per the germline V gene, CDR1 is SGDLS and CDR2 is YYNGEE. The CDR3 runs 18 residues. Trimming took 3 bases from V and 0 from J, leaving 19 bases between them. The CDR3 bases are TGTGCCAGCAGCGCCCAAAGGTCCGCTGCAGGCTCTGGAAACACCATATATTTT. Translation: CASSAQRSAAGSGNTIYF.

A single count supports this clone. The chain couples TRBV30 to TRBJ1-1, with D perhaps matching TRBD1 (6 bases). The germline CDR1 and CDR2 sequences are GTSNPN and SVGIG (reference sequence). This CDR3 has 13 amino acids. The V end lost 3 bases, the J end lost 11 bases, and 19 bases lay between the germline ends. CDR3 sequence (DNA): TGTGCCTGGAGCCCGGGACAACACGCCGGGGCTTTCTTT. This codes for CAWSPGQHAGAFF.